These 10 T cell receptor beta chains were sequenced from one sample in a study of shared clonotypes between healthy human individuals. Naive CD8 cells, CD45RO-negative and positively selected for CCR7, excluded terminally differentiated effector memory CD45RA+ cells. TCRdb's table, derived via immunoSEQ multiplex PCR, lists solely in-frame clones and lacks some. The table lists roughly 2 million clones, roughly 95% of them singletons. Sequencing was carried out using naive CD8+ T cells sorted from blood. The receptors originated from a man in his late teens or twenties in good health.

About this clone itself: Other nucleotide sequences from this sample produce the same CDR3. The chain uses TRBV28 and TRBJ1-1; 7 bases fit TRBD1. The CDR3 has 14 amino acids. The germline CDR1 and CDR2 sequences are MDHEN and SYDVKM. J was trimmed by 0 bases and V by 3 bases; bases with no gene match: 1. DNA of the CDR3: TGTGCCAGCAGTTTTCAGGGGGTGAACACTGAAGCTTTCTTT. Translating gives CASSFQGVNTEAFF.

With respect to this clone: Other nucleotide sequences from this sample produce the same CDR3. This CDR3 is CASSLAGGGELFF. The CDR3 nucleotides are TGTGCCAGCAGCTTAGCGGGGGGCGGGGAGCTGTTTTTT. The chain has TRBV7-6 and TRBJ2-2; perhaps TRBD2 as D (6 bases). V was clipped by 0 bases and J by 7 bases, with 6 bases between them. The germline CDR1 and CDR2 sequences are SGHVS and FNYEAQ. The CDR3 covers 13 residues.

This sequence joins TRBV30 and TRBJ1-2; D remains unclear. This CDR3 contains 16 residues. With 0 bases removed from V and 6 bases from J, the gap between germline ends came to 20 bases. The germline gives CDR1 GTSNPN, CDR2 SVGIG (reference sequence). CDR3: CAWSVLAGSGKDGYTF. The CDR3 DNA reads as TGTGCCTGGAGTGTACTGGCAGGTAGCGGTAAAGATGGCTACACCTTC.

This rearrangement joins TRBV29-1 to TRBJ1-2; D not resolved. From germline, CDR1 is SQVTM and CDR2 ANQGSEA. This CDR3 comprises 15 residues. V lost 3 bases, J lost 8 bases, and 22 bases lay in between. CDR3 DNA sequence: TGCAGCGTTGACGAGGGTTTGGGTTGGTTCAACGGCTACACCTTC. This translates into CSVDEGLGWFNGYTF.

This clone has only a few counts. V usage is TRBV6-1 and J usage is TRBJ1-5; D is perhaps TRBD1 (5 bases). CDR1 MNHNS and CDR2 SASEGT come from the germline V gene. V was pared by 2 bases and J by 6 bases, with 11 bases between. The CDR3 consists of 14 residues. DNA for the CDR3: TGTGCCAGCAGTGAAACGGGGCGGGTTCAGCCCCAGCATTTT. Translated, it gives CASSETGRVQPQHF.

V and J are TRBV29-1 and TRBJ2-3, with a weak D call TRBD1 (5 bases). The CDR3 totals 14 residues. The V gene's germline CDR1 is SQVTM and CDR2 ANQGSEA. Trimming pared 7 bases from V and 6 bases from J, leaving 20 bases between. The CDR3 DNA sequence: TGCAGCGCCCCGCTGTCAGGGTTCGGGGATACGCAGTATTTT. Protein: CSAPLSGFGDTQYF.

V is TRBV27 and J is TRBJ2-4, with D uncertain. The CDR3 is 13 amino acids. V was cut by 5 bases and J by 0 bases, with 5 bases left in between. Germline CDR1 and CDR2: MNHEY and SMNVEV (reference sequence). The CDR3 coding sequence is TGTGCCAGCAGTCAAGGAGCCAAAAACATTCAGTACTTC. Protein: CASSQGAKNIQYF.

This clone was picked up one time. The chain uses TRBV13 and TRBJ2-3, with D tentatively TRBD2 (5 bases). In germline, CDR1 is PRHDT, CDR2 FYEKMQ (reference sequence). The CDR3 is 17 amino acids. The V end was cut by 1 base, the J end by 0 bases, with 14 bases between. This chain's CDR3 is CASSLASGDTSTDTQYF. DNA for the CDR3: TGTGCCAGCAGCTTAGCAAGCGGAGACACTAGCACAGATACGCAGTATTTT.

The chain employs TRBV6-5 and TRBJ1-1; D is perhaps TRBD1 (6 bases). The ends were cut back, 3 bases at V and 5 bases at J, with 13 bases in the middle. Germline V gene sequence: CDR1 MNHEY, CDR2 SVGAGI. The CDR3 totals 14 residues. The CDR3: CASSYTDSGTEAFF. CDR3 sequence (DNA): TGTGCCAGCAGTTATACGGACAGTGGGACTGAAGCTTTCTTT.

The chain is built from TRBV5-3 and TRBJ1-5; D not certain. TRBV5-3 is identified as an open reading frame with a role that is uncertain. Trimming stripped 0 bases from V and 0 bases from J, with 28 bases between. The CDR3 is made up of 22 amino acids. The CDR3 sequence: CARSLAPDRPPSGFFSNQPQHF. The CDR3 DNA follows: TGTGCCAGAAGCTTGGCTCCGGACCGTCCCCCATCTGGTTTCTTTAGCAATCAGCCCCAGCATTTT.